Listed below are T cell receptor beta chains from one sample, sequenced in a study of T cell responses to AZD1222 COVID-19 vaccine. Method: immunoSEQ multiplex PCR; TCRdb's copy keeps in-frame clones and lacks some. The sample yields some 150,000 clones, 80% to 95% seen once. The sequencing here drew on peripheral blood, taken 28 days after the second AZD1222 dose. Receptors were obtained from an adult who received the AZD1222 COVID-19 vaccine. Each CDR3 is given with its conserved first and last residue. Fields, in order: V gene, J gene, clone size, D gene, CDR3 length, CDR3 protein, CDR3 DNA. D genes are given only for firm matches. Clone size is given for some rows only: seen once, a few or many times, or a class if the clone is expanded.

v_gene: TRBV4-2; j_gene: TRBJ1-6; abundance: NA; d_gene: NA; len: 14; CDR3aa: CASSQDLGSKPLHF; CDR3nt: TGTGCCAGCAGCCAAGATCTGGGCAGCAAGCCCCTCCACTTT
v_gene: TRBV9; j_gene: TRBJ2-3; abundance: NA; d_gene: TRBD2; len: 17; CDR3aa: CASSLQGTSGSTDTQYF; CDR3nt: TGTGCCAGCAGCTTACAAGGGACTAGCGGGAGTACAGATACGCAGTATTTT
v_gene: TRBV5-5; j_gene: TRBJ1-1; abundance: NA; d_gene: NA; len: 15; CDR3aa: CASSHGPTLNTEAFF; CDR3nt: TGTGCCAGCAGCCACGGCCCGACCTTGAACACTGAAGCTTTCTTT
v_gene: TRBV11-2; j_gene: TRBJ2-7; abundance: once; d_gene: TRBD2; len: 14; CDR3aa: CASSLLSGSYEQYF; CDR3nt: TGTGCCAGCAGCCTGCTTAGCGGGTCCTACGAGCAGTACTTC
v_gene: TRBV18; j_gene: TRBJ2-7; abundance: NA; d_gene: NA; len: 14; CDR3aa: CASSQRQIDYEQYF; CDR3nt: TGTGCCAGCTCACAAAGACAGATAGATTACGAGCAGTACTTC
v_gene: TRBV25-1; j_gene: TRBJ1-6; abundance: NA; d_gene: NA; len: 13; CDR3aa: CASSEGDLGPLHF; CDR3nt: TGTGCCAGCAGTGAAGGAGACTTGGGTCCCCTCCACTTT
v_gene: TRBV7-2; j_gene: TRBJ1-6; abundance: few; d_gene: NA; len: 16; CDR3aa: CASRQTRRAMNSPLHF; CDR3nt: TGTGCCAGCAGGCAAACCCGCAGGGCAATGAATTCACCCCTCCACTTT
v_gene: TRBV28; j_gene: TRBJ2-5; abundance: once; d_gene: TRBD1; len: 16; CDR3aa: CASSPYGQGSGETQYF; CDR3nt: TGTGCCAGCAGTCCCTACGGACAGGGGTCCGGGGAGACCCAGTACTTC
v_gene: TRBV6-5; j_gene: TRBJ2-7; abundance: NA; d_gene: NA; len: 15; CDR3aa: CASSYSIPASYEQYF; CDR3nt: TGTGCCAGCAGTTACTCGATACCAGCCTCCTACGAGCAGTACTTC
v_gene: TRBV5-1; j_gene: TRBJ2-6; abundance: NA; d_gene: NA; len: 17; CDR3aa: CASSLGGSPSGANVLTF; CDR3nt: TGCGCCAGCAGCTTGGGGGGATCGCCGTCTGGGGCCAACGTCCTGACTTTC
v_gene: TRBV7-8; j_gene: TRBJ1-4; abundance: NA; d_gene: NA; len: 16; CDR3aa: CASSLLGGGLNEKLFF; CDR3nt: TGTGCCAGCAGCCTATTAGGTGGGGGCTTGAATGAAAAACTGTTTTTT
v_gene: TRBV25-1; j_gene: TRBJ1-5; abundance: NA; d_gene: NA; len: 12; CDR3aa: CASSPGGQPQHF; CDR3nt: TGTGCCAGCAGTCCCGGGGGACAGCCCCAGCATTTT
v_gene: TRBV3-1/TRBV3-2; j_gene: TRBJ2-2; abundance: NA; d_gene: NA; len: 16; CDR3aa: CASSPPGLSNTGELFF; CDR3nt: TGTGCCAGCAGCCCTCCGGGACTTTCGAACACCGGGGAGCTGTTTTTT
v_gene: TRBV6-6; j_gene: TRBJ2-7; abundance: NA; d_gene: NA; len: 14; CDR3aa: CASSYSQGSYEQYF; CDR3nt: TGTGCCAGCAGTTACTCTCAGGGGTCCTACGAGCAGTACTTC
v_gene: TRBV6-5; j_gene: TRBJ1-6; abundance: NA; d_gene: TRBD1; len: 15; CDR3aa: CASRAGTGGFPPLHF; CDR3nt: TGTGCCAGCAGGGCCGGGACAGGGGGCTTTCCACCCCTCCACTTT
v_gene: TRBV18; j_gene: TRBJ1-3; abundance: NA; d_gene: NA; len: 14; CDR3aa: CASSPDNAGNTIYF; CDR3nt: TGTGCCAGCTCACCCGACAATGCTGGAAACACCATATATTTT
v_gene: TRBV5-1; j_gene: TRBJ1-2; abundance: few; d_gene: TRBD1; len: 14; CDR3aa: CASSLGTGDYGYTF; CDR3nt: TGCGCCAGCAGCTTGGGGACAGGGGACTATGGCTACACCTTC
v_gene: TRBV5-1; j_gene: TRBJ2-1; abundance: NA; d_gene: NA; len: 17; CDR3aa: CASSPEAGNPSYNEQFF; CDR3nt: TGCGCCAGCAGCCCCGAGGCAGGGAATCCTTCCTACAATGAGCAGTTCTTC
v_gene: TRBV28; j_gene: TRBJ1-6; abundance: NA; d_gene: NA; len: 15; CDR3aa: CASSPTGAEWSPLHF; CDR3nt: TGTGCCAGCAGTCCAACAGGAGCTGAATGGTCACCCCTCCACTTT
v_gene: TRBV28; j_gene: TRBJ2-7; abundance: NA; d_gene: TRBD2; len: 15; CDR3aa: CASSLRRLAGGEQYF; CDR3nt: TGTGCCAGCAGTTTACGCCGACTAGCGGGAGGTGAGCAGTACTTC
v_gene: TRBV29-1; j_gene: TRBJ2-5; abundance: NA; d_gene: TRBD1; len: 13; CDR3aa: CSVNEQGTETQYF; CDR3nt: TGCAGCGTTAACGAACAGGGGACGGAGACCCAGTACTTC
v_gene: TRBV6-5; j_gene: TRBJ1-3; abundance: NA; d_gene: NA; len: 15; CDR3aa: CASSYGHGAGNTIYF; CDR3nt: TGTGCCAGCAGTTACGGTCACGGAGCTGGAAACACCATATATTTT
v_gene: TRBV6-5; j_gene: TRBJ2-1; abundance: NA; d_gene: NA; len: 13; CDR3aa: CASSYSRRGEQFF; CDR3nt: TGTGCCAGCAGTTACTCTCGGCGGGGTGAGCAGTTCTTC
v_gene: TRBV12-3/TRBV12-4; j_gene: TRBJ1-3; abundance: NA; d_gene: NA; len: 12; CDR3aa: CAIETPGNTIYF; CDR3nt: TGTGCCATCGAAACCCCCGGAAACACCATATATTTT
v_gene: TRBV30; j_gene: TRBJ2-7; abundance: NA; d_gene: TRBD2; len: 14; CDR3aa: CAWNVGLAVYEQYF; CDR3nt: TGTGCCTGGAACGTTGGACTAGCGGTCTACGAGCAGTACTTC
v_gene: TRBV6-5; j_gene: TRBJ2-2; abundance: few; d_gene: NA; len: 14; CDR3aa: CASSQTVGVGELFF; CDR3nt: TGTGCCAGCAGTCAGACAGTTGGGGTCGGGGAGCTGTTTTTT
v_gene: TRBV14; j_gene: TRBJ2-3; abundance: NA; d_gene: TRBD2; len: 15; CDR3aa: CASSQDGLGTNTQYF; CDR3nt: TGTGCCAGCAGCCAAGACGGACTAGGAACGAATACGCAGTATTTT
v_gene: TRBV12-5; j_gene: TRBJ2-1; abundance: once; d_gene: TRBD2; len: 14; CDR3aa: CASGLASRLAQQFF; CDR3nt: TGTGCTAGTGGTTTGGCTTCCCGACTAGCCCAGCAGTTCTTC
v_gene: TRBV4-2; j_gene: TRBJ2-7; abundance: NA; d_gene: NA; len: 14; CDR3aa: CASSQARGSYEQYF; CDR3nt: TGTGCCAGCAGCCAAGCTAGGGGCTCCTACGAGCAGTACTTC
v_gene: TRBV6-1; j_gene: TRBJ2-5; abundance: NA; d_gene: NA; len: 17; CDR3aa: CASSERLRAIALETQYF; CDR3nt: TGTGCCAGCAGTGAACGTTTGCGGGCAATTGCCTTAGAGACCCAGTACTTC
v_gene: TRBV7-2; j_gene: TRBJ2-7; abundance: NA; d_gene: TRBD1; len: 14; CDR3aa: CASSWDHRGQEQYF; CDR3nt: TGTGCCAGCAGCTGGGACCACAGGGGTCAGGAGCAGTACTTC
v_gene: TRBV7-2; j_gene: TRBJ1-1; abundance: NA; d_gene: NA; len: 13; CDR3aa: CASFLNRNTEAFF; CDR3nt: TGTGCCAGCTTCCTCAACAGGAACACTGAAGCTTTCTTT
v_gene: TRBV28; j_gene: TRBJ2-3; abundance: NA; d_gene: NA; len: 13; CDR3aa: CASSSPSTDTQYF; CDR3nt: TGTGCCAGCAGTTCCCCCAGTACAGATACGCAGTATTTT